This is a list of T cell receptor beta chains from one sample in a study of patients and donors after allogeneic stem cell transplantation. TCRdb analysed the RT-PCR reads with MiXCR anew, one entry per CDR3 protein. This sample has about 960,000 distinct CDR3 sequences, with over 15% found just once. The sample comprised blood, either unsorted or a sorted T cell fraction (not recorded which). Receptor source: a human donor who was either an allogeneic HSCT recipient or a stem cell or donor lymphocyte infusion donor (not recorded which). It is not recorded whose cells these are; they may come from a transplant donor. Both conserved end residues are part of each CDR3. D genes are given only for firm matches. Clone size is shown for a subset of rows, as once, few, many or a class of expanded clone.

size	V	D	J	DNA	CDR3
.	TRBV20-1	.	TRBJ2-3	TGCAGTGGCCGTCTCACAGATACGCAGTATTTT	CSGRLTDTQYF
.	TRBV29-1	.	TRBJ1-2	TGCAGCGTTGGGGCAGCAACGCCGTATGGCTACACCTTC	CSVGAATPYGYTF
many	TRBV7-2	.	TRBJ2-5	TGTGCCAGCAGCTTAGGCAGACGAGAGACCCAGTACTTC	CASSLGRRETQYF
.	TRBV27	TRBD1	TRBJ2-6	TGTGCCAGCAGTTTCGGGGACAGAACCTCTGGGGCCAACGTCCTGACTTTC	CASSFGDRTSGANVLTF
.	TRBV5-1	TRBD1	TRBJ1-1	TGCGCCAGCAGCTCCAAAGGACAGGAGAACACTGAAGCTTTCTTT	CASSSKGQENTEAFF
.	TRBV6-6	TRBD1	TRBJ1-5	TGTGCCAGCAGTTCAGGGGGAGCACAGCCCCAGCATTTT	CASSSGGAQPQHF
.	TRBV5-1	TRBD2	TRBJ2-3	TGCGCCAGCGTCCGACTAGCGGGTTCTAGCACAGATACGCAGTATTTT	CASVRLAGSSTDTQYF
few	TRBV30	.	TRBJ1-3	TGTGCCTGGAGTGCGGGACGGTTCTCTGGAAACACCATATATTTT	CAWSAGRFSGNTIYF
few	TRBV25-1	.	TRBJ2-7	TGTGCCAGCAGTGTTGGCGTTTCCTACGAGCAGTACTTC	CASSVGVSYEQYF
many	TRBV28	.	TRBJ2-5	TGTGCCAGCAGCCTTAGCGGCCCAGAGACCCAGTACTTC	CASSLSGPETQYF
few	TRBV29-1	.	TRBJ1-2	TGCAGCGTTGTAACAGGGATAGTTAACTATGGCTACACCTTC	CSVVTGIVNYGYTF
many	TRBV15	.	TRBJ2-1	TGTGCCACCAGCAGAAATTCGGGAACCCCCTCCTACAATGAGCAGTTCTTC	CATSRNSGTPSYNEQFF
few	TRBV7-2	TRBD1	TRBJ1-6	TGTGCCAGCAGCCCCCTTTCAGGGGGGCTTGGTTCACCCCTCCACTTT	CASSPLSGGLGSPLHF
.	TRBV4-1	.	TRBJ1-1	TGCTCCAGCAGCCTTGGGGAAGGAGAAGCTTTCTTT	CSSSLGEGEAFF
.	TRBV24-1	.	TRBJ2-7	TGTGCCACCAGTCCAGGCACCGGCACCTACGAGCAGTACTTC	CATSPGTGTYEQYF
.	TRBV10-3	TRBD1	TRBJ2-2	TGTGCCATCAGTGGACTCACAGGGGGCGCGGCCGGGGAGCTGTTTTTT	CAISGLTGGAAGELFF
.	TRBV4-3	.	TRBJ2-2	TGCGCCAGCAGCCAGGCCTCGACAGTTATCACCGGGGAGCTGTTTTTT	CASSQASTVITGELFF
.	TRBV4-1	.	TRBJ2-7	TGCGCCAGCAGCCAAGAGGCACTAGCTGTATCCTACGAGCAGTACTTC	CASSQEALAVSYEQYF
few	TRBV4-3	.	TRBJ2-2	TGCGCCAGCAGCCAAGACCTCGGCATCAAGAGCACCGGGGAGCTGTTTTTT	CASSQDLGIKSTGELFF
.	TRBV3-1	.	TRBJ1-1	TGTGCCAGCAGCCAACAGGGCCGGATCACTGAAGCTTTCTTT	CASSQQGRITEAFF
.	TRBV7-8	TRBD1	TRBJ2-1	TGTGCCAGCAGCTTCCAACCCGACAGGGGGATTTCCTACAATGAGCAGTTCTTC	CASSFQPDRGISYNEQFF
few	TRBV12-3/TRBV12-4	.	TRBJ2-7	TGTGCCAGCAGTTCAACAGGGAAGCGGGGCTACGAGCAGTACTTC	CASSSTGKRGYEQYF
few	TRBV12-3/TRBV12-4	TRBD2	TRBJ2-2	TGTGCCAGCAGTTTAAGCGGGGGGACGAACACCGGGGAGCTGTTTTTT	CASSLSGGTNTGELFF
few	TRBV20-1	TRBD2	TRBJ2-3	TGCAGTGCTAGAAGGAGGTATAGCGGGAGGTTAAGAGATACGCAGTATTTT	CSARRRYSGRLRDTQYF
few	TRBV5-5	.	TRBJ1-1	TGTGCCAGCAGCCTCGACCCTTTGGGGGGGCGGAACACTGAAGCTTTCTTT	CASSLDPLGGRNTEAFF
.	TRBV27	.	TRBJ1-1	TGTGCCAGCAGTTCCTCGACAGGTGCTATGAACACTGAAGCTTTCTTT	CASSSSTGAMNTEAFF
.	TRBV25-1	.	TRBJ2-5	TGTGCCAGCAGTGAATATGGACCGTTAGCGGAGACCCAGTACTTC	CASSEYGPLAETQYF
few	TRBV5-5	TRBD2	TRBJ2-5	TGTGCCAGCAGCTTGGGAGTGGGGGGGAACCAAGAGACCCAGTACTTC	CASSLGVGGNQETQYF
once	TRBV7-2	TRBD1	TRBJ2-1	TGTGCCAGCAGCTTAGATGGGACAGGAGCATACAATGAGCAGTTCTTC	CASSLDGTGAYNEQFF
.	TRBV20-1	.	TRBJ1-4	TGCAGTGCTAGCCCACCGGGGGGGGAGAATGAAAAACTGTTTTTT	CSASPPGGENEKLFF
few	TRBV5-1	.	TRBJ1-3	TGCGCCAGCAGCTTGGCAGGGGATGCCGGAAACACCATATATTTT	CASSLAGDAGNTIYF
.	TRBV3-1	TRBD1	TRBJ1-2	TGTGCCAGCAGCCTAAGACAGGGGAGGACTAACTATGGCTACACCTTC	CASSLRQGRTNYGYTF
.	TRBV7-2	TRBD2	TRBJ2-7	TGTGCCAGCAGCTTAGGCCACCGGACTAGCGCCTACGAGCAGTACTTC	CASSLGHRTSAYEQYF
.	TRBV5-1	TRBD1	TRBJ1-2	TGCGCCAGCAGCTTGACAGGGGATAACTATGGCTACACCTTC	CASSLTGDNYGYTF
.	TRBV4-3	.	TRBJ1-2	TGCGCCAGCAGGCTGGATAGAACCGTCGAAGGCTACACCTTC	CASRLDRTVEGYTF
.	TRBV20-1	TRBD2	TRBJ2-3	TGCAGTGCTAACCTAGCGGGAGGAGGAAGCACAGATACGCAGTATTTT	CSANLAGGGSTDTQYF
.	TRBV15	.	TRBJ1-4	TGTGCCACCAGGGCCGCTGACACCGGTGGTTTTGAAAAACTGTTTTTT	CATRAADTGGFEKLFF
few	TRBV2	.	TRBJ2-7	TGTGCCTCGCGCAGAGCGAACGAGCAGTACTTC	CASRRANEQYF
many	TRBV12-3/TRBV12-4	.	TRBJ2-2	TGTGCCAGCAGGAGAGCCGGGGAGCTGTTTTTT	CASRRAGELFF
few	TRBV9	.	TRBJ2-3	TGTGCCAGCAGCGTATTTGGGGGGCCGGATACGCAGTATTTT	CASSVFGGPDTQYF
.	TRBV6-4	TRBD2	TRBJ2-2	TGTGCCAGCAGTACTAGCGGAGGAAACACCGGGGAGCTGTTTTTT	CASSTSGGNTGELFF
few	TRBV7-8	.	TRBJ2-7	TGTGCCAGCAGCTTAGAATCCTTTTACTACGAGCAGTACTTC	CASSLESFYYEQYF
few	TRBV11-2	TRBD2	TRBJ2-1	TGTGCCAGCAGCCACCGGACTAGCGGGAAAGGGGAGCAGTTCTTC	CASSHRTSGKGEQFF
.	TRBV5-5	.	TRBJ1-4	TGTGCCAGCAGCTTGGGCACAGGGCTTGAAAAACTGTTTTTT	CASSLGTGLEKLFF
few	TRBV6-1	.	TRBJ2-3	TGTGCCAGCAGGCCTCCTCGGCCGGCAGATACGCAGTATTTT	CASRPPRPADTQYF
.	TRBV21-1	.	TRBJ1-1	TGTGCCAGCAGCAAAGTCGGTTTTTATGACAGTCCAAAGAACACTGAAGCTTTCTTT	CASSKVGFYDSPKNTEAFF
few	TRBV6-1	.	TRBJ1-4	TGTGCCAGCACCCCCTCGGGAGGGCGATATGAAAAACTGTTTTTT	CASTPSGGRYEKLFF
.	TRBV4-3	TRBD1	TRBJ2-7	TGCGCCAGCAGCCAGGGGACAGGGGCGAGCTCCTACGAGCAGTACTTC	CASSQGTGASSYEQYF
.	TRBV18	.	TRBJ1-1	TGTGCCAGCTCACGGGACACCGGCGACACTGAAGCTTTCTTT	CASSRDTGDTEAFF
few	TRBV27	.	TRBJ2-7	TGTGCCAGCAGTTGGGCCAACTCCTACGAGCAGTACTTC	CASSWANSYEQYF
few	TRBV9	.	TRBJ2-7	TGTGCCAGCAGCCCCCGCCCTTTGGCCTACGAGCAGTACTTC	CASSPRPLAYEQYF
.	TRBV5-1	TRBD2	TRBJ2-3	TGCGCCACCCACGCGGGAGGCACAGATACGCAGTATTTT	CATHAGGTDTQYF
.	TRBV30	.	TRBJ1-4	TGTGCCTGGAGTCGCACGGGGCGGGGGGAAAAACTGTTTTTT	CAWSRTGRGEKLFF
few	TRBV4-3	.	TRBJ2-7	TGCGCCAGCAGCCAGACAATAGGAGGAGACGAGCAGTACTTC	CASSQTIGGDEQYF